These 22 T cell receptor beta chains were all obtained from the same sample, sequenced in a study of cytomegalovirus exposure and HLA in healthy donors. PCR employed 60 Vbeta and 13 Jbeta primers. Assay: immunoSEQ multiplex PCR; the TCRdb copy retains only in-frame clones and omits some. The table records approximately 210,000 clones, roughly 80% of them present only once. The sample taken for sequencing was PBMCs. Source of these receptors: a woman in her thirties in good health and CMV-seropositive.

This CDR3 reads CSVTGGRKYNEQFF. DNA of the CDR3: TGCAGCGTTACAGGCGGGAGGAAGTACAATGAGCAGTTCTTC. The chain combines TRBV29-1 with TRBJ2-1, with 8 nucleotides matching TRBD2. This CDR3 comprises 14 residues. V trimming: 5 bases; J trimming: 4 bases; junction bases outside the gene matches: 7. Germline lookup yields CDR1 SQVTM and CDR2 ANQGSEA.

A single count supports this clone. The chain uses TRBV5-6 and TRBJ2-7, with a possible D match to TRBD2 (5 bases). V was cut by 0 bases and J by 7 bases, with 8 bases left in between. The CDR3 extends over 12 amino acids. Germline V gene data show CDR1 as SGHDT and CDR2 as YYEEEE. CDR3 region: CASSLGGYEQYF. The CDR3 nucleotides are TGTGCCAGCAGCTTGGGAGGGTATGAGCAGTACTTC.

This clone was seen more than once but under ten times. The CDR3 loop reads CASSGDRGQLNTEAFF. The CDR3 bases are TGTGCCAGCAGTGGGGACAGGGGGCAATTGAACACTGAAGCTTTCTTT. The chain recombines TRBV2 with TRBJ1-1, with 12 positions matching TRBD1. Germline V gene lookup returns CDR1 SNHLY and CDR2 FYNNEI. With 4 bases clipped from V and 0 bases from J, the junction kept 3 bases outside the gene matches. The CDR3 has 16 residues.

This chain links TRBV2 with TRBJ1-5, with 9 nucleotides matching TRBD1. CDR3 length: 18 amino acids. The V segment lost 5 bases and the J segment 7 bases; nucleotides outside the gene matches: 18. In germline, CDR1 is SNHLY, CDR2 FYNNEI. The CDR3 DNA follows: TGTGCCAGCAGTCATACCGCCGGGGACAGGGTATTTGTACAGCCCCAGCATTTT. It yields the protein CASSHTAGDRVFVQPQHF.

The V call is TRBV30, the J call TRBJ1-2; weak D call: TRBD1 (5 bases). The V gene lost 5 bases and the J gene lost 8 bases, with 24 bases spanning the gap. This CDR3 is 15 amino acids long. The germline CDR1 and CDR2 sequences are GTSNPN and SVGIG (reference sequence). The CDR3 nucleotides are TGTGCCTGGCATCCACACAGGTCCCGGGGAGGGGGCTACACCTTC. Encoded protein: CAWHPHRSRGGGYTF.

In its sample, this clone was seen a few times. This CDR3 reads CASSLSINSYGYTF. CDR3 DNA: TGTGCCAGCAGCTTATCTATCAACTCATATGGCTACACCTTC. The chain uses TRBV7-2 and TRBJ1-2; D is unclear. V lost 2 bases to trimming and J lost 5 bases, with 12 bases between them. The CDR3 loop spans 14 amino acids. CDR1 is SGHTA, CDR2 FQGNSA, per germline.

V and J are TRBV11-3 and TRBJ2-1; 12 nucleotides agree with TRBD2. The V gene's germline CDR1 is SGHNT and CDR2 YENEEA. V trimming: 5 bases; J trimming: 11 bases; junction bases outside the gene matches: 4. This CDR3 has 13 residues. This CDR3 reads CASSGLAGTQQFF. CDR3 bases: TGTGCCAGCAGCGGACTAGCGGGGACTCAGCAGTTCTTC.

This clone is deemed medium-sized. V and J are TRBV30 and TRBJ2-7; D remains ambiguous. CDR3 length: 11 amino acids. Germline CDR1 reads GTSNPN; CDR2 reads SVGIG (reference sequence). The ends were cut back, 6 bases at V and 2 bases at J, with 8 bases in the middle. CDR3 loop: CACSDTYEQYF. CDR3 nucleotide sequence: TGTGCCTGTTCCGACACCTACGAGCAGTACTTC.

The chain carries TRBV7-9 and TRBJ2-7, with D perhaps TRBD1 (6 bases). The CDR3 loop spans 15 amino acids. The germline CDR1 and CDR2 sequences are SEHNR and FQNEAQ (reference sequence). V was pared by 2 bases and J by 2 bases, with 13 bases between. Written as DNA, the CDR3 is TGTGCCAGCAGCTTAATACCGGGACACGCCTACGAGCAGTACTTC. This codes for CASSLIPGHAYEQYF.

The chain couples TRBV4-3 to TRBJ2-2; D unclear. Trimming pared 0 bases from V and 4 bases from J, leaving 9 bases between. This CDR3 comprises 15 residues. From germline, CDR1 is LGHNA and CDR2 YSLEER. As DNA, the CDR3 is TGCGCCAGCAGCCAAGATTTACCAGGCACCGGGGAGCTGTTTTTT. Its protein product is CASSQDLPGTGELFF.

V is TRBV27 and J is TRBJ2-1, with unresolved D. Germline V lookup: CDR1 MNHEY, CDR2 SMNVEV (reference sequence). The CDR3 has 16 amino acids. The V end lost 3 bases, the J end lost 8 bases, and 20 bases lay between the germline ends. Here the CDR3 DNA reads TGTGCCAGCAGTTTTAGCTCCAGTTGGATGATCGATGAGCAGTTCTTC. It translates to CASSFSSSWMIDEQFF.

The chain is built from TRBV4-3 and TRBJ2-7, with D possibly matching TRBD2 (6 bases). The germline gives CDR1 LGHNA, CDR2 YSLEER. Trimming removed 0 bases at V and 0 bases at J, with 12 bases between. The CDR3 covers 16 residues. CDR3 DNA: TGCGCCAGCAGCCAAGATTGGGCTAGCGCCTCCTACGAGCAGTACTTC. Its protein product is CASSQDWASASYEQYF.

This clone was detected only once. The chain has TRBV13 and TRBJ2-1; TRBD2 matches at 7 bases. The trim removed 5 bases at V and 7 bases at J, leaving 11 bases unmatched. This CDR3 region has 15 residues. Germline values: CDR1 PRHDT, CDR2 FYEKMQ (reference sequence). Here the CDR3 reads CASSLGRTSGNEQFF. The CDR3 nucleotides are TGTGCCAGCAGCCTCGGACGGACTAGTGGGAATGAGCAGTTCTTC.

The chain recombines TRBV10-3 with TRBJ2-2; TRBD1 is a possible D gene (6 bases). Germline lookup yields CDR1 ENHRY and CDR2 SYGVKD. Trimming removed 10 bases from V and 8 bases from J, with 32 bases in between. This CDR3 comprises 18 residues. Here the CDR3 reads CATRGTAGPRGRSGELFF. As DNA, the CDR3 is TGTGCCACCCGGGGTACAGCCGGGCCCAGGGGAAGGTCTGGGGAGCTGTTTTTT.

The chain's CDR3 is CASSLGAGTDTQYF. Here the CDR3 DNA reads TGTGCCAGCAGTTTGGGGGCAGGCACAGATACGCAGTATTTT. The genes are TRBV28 and TRBJ2-3, with D possibly TRBD1 on 6 matching bases. This CDR3 region has 14 residues. The germline V and J ends were trimmed by 3 bases and 1 base, with 8 bases remaining between them. The germline V gene encodes CDR1 MDHEN and CDR2 SYDVKM.

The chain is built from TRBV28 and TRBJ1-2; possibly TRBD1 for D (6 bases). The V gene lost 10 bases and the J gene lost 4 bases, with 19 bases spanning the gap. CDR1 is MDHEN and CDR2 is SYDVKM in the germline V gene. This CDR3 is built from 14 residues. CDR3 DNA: TGTGCCACCAACACAGGGACGGGATTCTATGGCTACACCTTC. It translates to CATNTGTGFYGYTF.

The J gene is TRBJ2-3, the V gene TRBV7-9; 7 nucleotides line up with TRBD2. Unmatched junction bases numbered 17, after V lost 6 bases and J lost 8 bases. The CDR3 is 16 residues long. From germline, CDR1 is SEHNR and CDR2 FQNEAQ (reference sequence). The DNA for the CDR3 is TGTGCCAGCAGTGTGAGTCTGGGACTATTGCTCGGTACGCAGTATTTT. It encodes CASSVSLGLLLGTQYF.

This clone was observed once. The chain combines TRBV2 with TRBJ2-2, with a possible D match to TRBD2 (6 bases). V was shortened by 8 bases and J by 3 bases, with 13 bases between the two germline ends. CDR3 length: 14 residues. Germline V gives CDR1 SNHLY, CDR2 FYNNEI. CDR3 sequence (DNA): TGTGCCAGCTTTAATGGAGGGGACACCGGGGAGCTGTTTTTT. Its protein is CASFNGGDTGELFF.

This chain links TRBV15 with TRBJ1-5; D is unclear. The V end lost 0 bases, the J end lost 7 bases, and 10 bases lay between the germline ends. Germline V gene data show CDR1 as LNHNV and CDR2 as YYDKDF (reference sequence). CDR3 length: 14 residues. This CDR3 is CATSRDGGGQPQHF. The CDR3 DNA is TGTGCCACCAGCAGAGATGGAGGAGGGCAGCCCCAGCATTTT.

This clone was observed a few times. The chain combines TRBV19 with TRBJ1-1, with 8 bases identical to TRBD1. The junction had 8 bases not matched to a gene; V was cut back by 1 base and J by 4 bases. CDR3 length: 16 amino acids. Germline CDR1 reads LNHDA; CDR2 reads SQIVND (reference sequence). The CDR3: CASSIGVATGVTEAFF. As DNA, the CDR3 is TGTGCCAGTAGTATAGGGGTAGCGACAGGGGTCACTGAAGCTTTCTTT.

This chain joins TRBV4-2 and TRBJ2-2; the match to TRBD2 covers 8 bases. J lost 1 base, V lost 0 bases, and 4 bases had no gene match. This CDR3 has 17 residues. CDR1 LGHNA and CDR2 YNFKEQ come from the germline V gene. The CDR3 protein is CASSQDGSGKNTGELFF. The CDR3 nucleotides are TGTGCCAGCAGCCAAGACGGTAGCGGGAAGAACACCGGGGAGCTGTTTTTT.

Written as DNA, the CDR3 is TGTGCCAGCAGTTTGAATAGCGGGCAGCCCCAGCATTTT. Encoded protein: CASSLNSGQPQHF. The chain joins TRBV28 to TRBJ1-5; D is uncertain. This CDR3 comprises 13 residues. Trimming shortened V by 3 bases and J by 7 bases, and 10 bases separated the two germline ends. Germline CDR1 is MDHEN and CDR2 is SYDVKM.